The 28 T cell receptor beta chains below come from one sample, sequenced in a study of human T cells and chemical hapten exposure. Individual cDNA molecules in this library carried unique molecular identifiers. TCRdb re-analysed the reads in MiXCR, keeping a single row per CDR3 protein. The sample shows 150 to 200 distinct CDR3 sequences, about 70% of them seen only once. Treatment denoted: therapeutic diphenylcyclopropenone sensitization with weekly scalp DPC. The starting material was whole blood, obtained before DPC sensitization or 2, 6, or about 24 weeks after (not recorded which). The receptors originated from an adult with alopecia areata. Some clones in this sample may be carry-over from other donors' samples. This table probably holds off-target reads from a library built for another chain.

This rearrangement joins TRBV6-5 to TRBJ2-7, with D unresolved. This CDR3 is built from 12 residues. Between the trimmed V and J ends, which lost 5 bases and 0 bases, there was a span of 5 bases. Germline CDR1 is MNHEY and CDR2 is SVGAGI. Here the CDR3 reads CASSTSSYEQYF. The CDR3 region has the DNA TGTGCCAGCAGTACCTCCTCCTACGAGCAGTACTTC.

This rearrangement joins TRBV7-9 to TRBJ1-1, with no clear D. The V end lost 5 bases, the J end lost 0 bases, and 16 bases lay between the germline ends. Germline V gene data show CDR1 as SEHNR and CDR2 as FQNEAQ (reference sequence). The CDR3 has 16 residues. CDR3 DNA: TGTGCCAGCAGCCCTCAACGGGCTAGGGTGAACACTGAAGCTTTCTTT. It is translated as CASSPQRARVNTEAFF.

This clonotype appeared a few times. This sequence joins TRBV7-3 and TRBJ1-6, with 8 bases fitting TRBD1. Germline V CDR1 and CDR2: SGHTA, FQGTGA. The CDR3 totals 15 residues. Trimming removed 5 bases from V and 7 bases from J; junction bases left unmatched: 7. In DNA, the CDR3 is TGTGCCAGCAGCCTCAACAGGGGGATCAATTCACCCCTCCACTTT. The encoded protein is CASSLNRGINSPLHF. Full variable domain (outside the CDR3, taken from reference TRBV7-3 and TRBJ1-6): GAGVSQTPSNKVTEKGKYVELRCDPISGHTALYWYRQSLGQGPEFLIYFQGTGAADDSGLPNDRFFAVRPEGSVSTLKIQRTERGDSAVYLCASSLNRGINSPLHFGNGTRLTVT.

The chain carries TRBV20-1 and TRBJ2-1; D assignment may be TRBD1 or TRBD2 (6 bases each). Trimming removed 1 base at V and 3 bases at J, with 19 bases between. The CDR3 length is 17 residues. Germline CDR1 DFQATT, CDR2 SNEGSKA (reference sequence). DNA of the CDR3: TGCAGTGCTAGAGGGGTCGGGGGCAGCCGGCACTACAATGAGCAGTTCTTC. Encoded protein: CSARGVGGSRHYNEQFF.

The chain carries TRBV4-1 and TRBJ2-2, with 9 bases fitting TRBD1. The ends lost 0 bases at V and 5 bases at J; junction bases unmatched: 7. Germline CDR1 MGHRA, CDR2 YSYEKL. This CDR3 comprises 17 residues. This CDR3 reads CASSQDTWDRVTGELFF. CDR3 coding DNA: TGCGCCAGCAGCCAAGATACATGGGACAGGGTTACCGGGGAGCTGTTTTTT.

The J gene is TRBJ1-1, the V gene TRBV6-5, with TRBD1 as a possible D gene (5 bases). The germline V gene has CDR1 MNHEY and CDR2 SVGAGI. CDR3 size: 14 residues. With 2 bases removed from V and 4 bases from J, the gap between germline ends came to 11 bases. The CDR3 is CASSYEDGATEAFF. The CDR3, as DNA: TGTGCCAGCAGTTACGAGGATGGGGCCACTGAAGCTTTCTTT.

This clonotype was seen a handful of times. V usage is TRBV12-3 or TRBV12-4 and J usage is TRBJ2-1; D gene ambiguous. The CDR3 totals 12 residues. Trimming shortened V by 4 bases and J by 5 bases, and 6 bases separated the two germline ends. The DNA for the CDR3 is TGTGCCAGCAGTTACCTGAACAATGAGCAGTTCTTC. This translates into CASSYLNNEQFF.

The chain joins TRBV20-1 to TRBJ1-1; D perhaps matches TRBD1 (5 bases). Per germline, CDR1 DFQATT and CDR2 SNEGSKA (reference sequence). The length of the CDR3 is 15 residues. V shed 0 bases and J shed 3 bases, with 14 bases lying between them. The DNA for the CDR3 is TGCAGTGCTAGAGATAAAAAGGGGTATGACACTGAAGCTTTCTTT. The encoded protein is CSARDKKGYDTEAFF.

The genes are TRBV7-2 and TRBJ1-5, with 8 bases that match TRBD1. CDR3 length: 16 amino acids. Germline CDR1 SGHTA, CDR2 FQGNSA. The V and J ends lost 0 bases and 3 bases, in that order; junction bases with no gene match: 4. The CDR3 sequence: CASSLARTGNNQPQHF. DNA of the CDR3: TGTGCCAGCAGCTTAGCCCGGACAGGGAACAATCAGCCCCAGCATTTT.

V and J are TRBV10-3 and TRBJ1-2; TRBD1 aligns across 7 bases. V gave up 7 bases and J gave up 9 bases; unmatched junction bases: 8. The CDR3 covers 12 residues. CDR1 and CDR2 from the germline V gene are ENHRY and SYGVKD. The CDR3 sequence: CAITLTGLSYTF. The CDR3, as DNA: TGTGCCATCACTTTGACAGGGTTGAGCTACACCTTC.

CDR3: CASRGQGSEQFF. CDR3 DNA: TGTGCCAGCAGGGGACAGGGAAGTGAGCAGTTCTTC. The V call is TRBV6-1, the J call TRBJ2-1; 9 nucleotides agree with TRBD1. V shed 6 bases, J shed 9 bases, and the junction held 3 bases outside the gene matches. Germline V gene lookup returns CDR1 MNHNS and CDR2 SASEGT. This CDR3 has 12 residues.

The rearrangement joins TRBV29-1 to TRBJ1-2; 8 bases match TRBD1. The CDR3 is 15 amino acids. CDR1 SQVTM and CDR2 ANQGSEA come from the germline V gene. The ends lost 2 bases at V and 2 bases at J; junction bases unmatched: 7. The CDR3 here is CSVELGQGVNYGYTF. The CDR3 nucleotides read TGCAGCGTTGAACTAGGACAGGGAGTGAACTATGGCTACACCTTC. The variable domain in full, with the rest retrieved from reference TRBV29-1 and TRBJ1-2, is SAVISQKPSRDICQRGTSLTIQCQVDSQVTMMFWYRQQPGQSLTLIATANQGSEATYESGFVIDKFPISRPNLTFSTLTVSNMSPEDSSIYLCSVELGQGVNYGYTFGSGTRLTVV.

The chain recombines TRBV7-9 with TRBJ2-3, with 8 bases aligning to TRBD1. V lost 5 bases, J lost 6 bases, and 10 bases stayed unmatched. CDR3 length: 15 amino acids. The germline V gene encodes CDR1 SEHNR and CDR2 FQNEAQ (reference sequence). The CDR3 DNA reads TGTGCCAGCAGCCCCGGGACAGGCCCTTTGGATACGCAGTATTTT. Its protein is CASSPGTGPLDTQYF.

The CDR3 here is CASSWDDRRVNYGYTF. The DNA of the CDR3 is TGCGCCAGCAGCTGGGATGACAGAAGAGTAAACTATGGCTACACCTTC. The rearrangement links TRBV5-1 to TRBJ1-2; possible D gene TRBD1, 5 bases. Trimming cost V 3 bases and J 2 bases, with 17 bases left between them. The CDR3 sequence is 16 residues long. Germline CDR1 SGHRS, CDR2 YFSETQ.

V is TRBV30 and J is TRBJ2-1, with D unclear. The V and J ends lost 4 bases and 10 bases respectively, with 17 bases between them. CDR3 length: 13 amino acids. The V gene's germline CDR1 is GTSNPN and CDR2 SVGIG (reference sequence). The CDR3 DNA is TGTGCCTGGAAGGGCGGCTCGTCGGGCGAGCAGTTCTTC. Its translation is CAWKGGSSGEQFF. The whole variable domain, filled in from reference TRBV30 and TRBJ2-1, reads SQTIHQWPATLVQPVGSPLSLECTVEGTSNPNLYWYRQAAGRGLQLLFYSVGIGQISSEVPQNLSASRPQDRQFILSSKKLLLSDSGFYLCAWKGGSSGEQFFGPGTRLTVL.

The chain is built from TRBV2 and TRBJ2-3; D is unclear. The CDR3 runs to 15 residues. Germline V CDR1 and CDR2: SNHLY, FYNNEI. V was shortened by 0 bases and J by 0 bases, with 7 bases between the two germline ends. As DNA, the CDR3 is TGTGCCAGCAGTGAAGCGCTTATGAGCACAGATACGCAGTATTTT. Protein sequence: CASSEALMSTDTQYF.

This clonotype has a handful of counts. The CDR3: CASTLDSTLHYEQYF. CDR3 nucleotide sequence: TGTGCCAGCACCCTTGACAGTACCCTTCACTACGAGCAGTACTTC. The genes are TRBV2 and TRBJ2-7; the D gene is possibly TRBD1 (5 bases). The CDR3 runs to 15 residues. V gave up 7 bases and J gave up 3 bases, with 19 bases separating them. The germline CDR1 and CDR2 sequences are SNHLY and FYNNEI.

The chain recombines TRBV6-6 with TRBJ1-5; D call uncertain. V lost 1 base, J lost 0 bases, and 13 bases lay in between. In germline, CDR1 is MNHNY, CDR2 SVGAGI (reference sequence). This CDR3 comprises 17 residues. The CDR3 spells CASSYYSSMGSNQPQHF. DNA for the CDR3: TGTGCCAGCAGTTACTACTCGTCGATGGGTAGCAATCAGCCCCAGCATTTT.

The table lists this clonotype with a few counts. V is TRBV5-1 and J is TRBJ1-1; TRBD1 matches 9 bases. Germline V gene data show CDR1 as SGHRS and CDR2 as YFSETQ. Trimming at V came to 0 bases and at J to 10 bases, leaving 1 base not matched to a gene. The CDR3 has 12 amino acids. The CDR3: CASSLEGQGAFF. CDR3 in DNA: TGCGCCAGCAGCTTGGAGGGACAGGGAGCTTTCTTT.

The V gene is TRBV20-1, the J gene TRBJ2-3; D is possibly TRBD2 (5 bases). Germline CDR1 is DFQATT and CDR2 is SNEGSKA (reference sequence). Between the trimmed V and J ends, which lost 2 bases and 3 bases, there was a span of 9 bases. The CDR3 is made up of 13 amino acids. As DNA, the CDR3 is TGCAGTGCTAGATTAGCGCCGACAGATACGCAGTATTTT. Protein product: CSARLAPTDTQYF.

The V and J genes are TRBV4-2 and TRBJ2-1; D possibly matches TRBD1 or TRBD2 (5 bases each). CDR1 is LGHNA, CDR2 YNFKEQ, per germline. This CDR3 is 15 amino acids long. Trimming pared 0 bases from V and 6 bases from J, leaving 12 bases between. The CDR3 DNA reads as TGTGCCAGCAGCCAAGATATTAGGGACCGCAATGAGCAGTTCTTC. This codes for CASSQDIRDRNEQFF.

The V call is TRBV3-1, the J call TRBJ1-4, with 8 bases fitting TRBD1. Germline CDR1 and CDR2: LGHDT and YNNKEL (reference sequence). V lost 4 bases and J lost 8; bases outside the gene matches: 12. This CDR3 has 16 amino acids. The CDR3 bases are TGTGCCAGCAGCCTCCTAGGGACAGGTGATACCGAAAAACTGTTTTTT. This gives the protein CASSLLGTGDTEKLFF.

This clonotype showed up just a few times. The rearrangement uses TRBV6-2 or TRBV6-3 and TRBJ1-3, with TRBD1 matching over 7 bases. The CDR3 has 15 residues. The V gene's germline CDR1 is MNHEY and CDR2 SVGEGT. The V segment lost 7 bases and the J segment 9 bases; nucleotides outside the gene matches: 15. This CDR3 reads CASKPPGQSYGTIYF. The DNA of the CDR3 is TGTGCCAGCAAGCCTCCGGGACAGAGTTATGGCACCATATATTTT.

The chain is built from TRBV5-1 and TRBJ1-6, with TRBD1 matching over 8 bases. The CDR3 contains 16 residues. Looked up from germline, CDR1 is SGHRS and CDR2 is YFSETQ. V trimming: 4 bases; J trimming: 1 base; junction bases outside the gene matches: 4. Written as DNA, the CDR3 is TGCGCCAGCAGCCCGGACAGGGTGTCCTATAATTCACCCCTCCACTTT. It codes for CASSPDRVSYNSPLHF.

This clonotype was detected a few times. The CDR3, as DNA: TGTGCCTGGAGGGACAGGGGAAGGAATGAAAAACTGTTTTTT. It specifies CAWRDRGRNEKLFF. The rearrangement links TRBV30 to TRBJ1-4; 9 bases line up with TRBD1. This CDR3 region has 14 residues. Germline assignment: CDR1 GTSNPN and CDR2 SVGIG (reference sequence). V trimming: 3 bases; J trimming: 5 bases; junction bases outside the gene matches: 4.

The rearrangement uses TRBV24-1 and TRBJ2-1; the D gene is possibly TRBD2 (5 bases). CDR1 is KGHDR, CDR2 SFDVKD, per germline. This CDR3 spans 17 amino acids. Trimming pared 4 bases from V and 0 bases from J, leaving 15 bases between. The CDR3: CATSDPRSAFSYNEQFF. The CDR3 nucleotides are TGTGCCACCAGTGACCCCCGTAGCGCCTTCTCCTACAATGAGCAGTTCTTC.

This clonotype was detected only a few times. The chain combines TRBV2 with TRBJ1-1; weak D call: TRBD1 (5 bases). V was clipped by 4 bases and J by 2 bases, with 8 bases between them. The CDR3 spans 13 residues. Germline CDR1 reads SNHLY; CDR2 reads FYNNEI. Here the CDR3 reads CASSVDTNTEAFF. The CDR3 DNA reads as TGTGCCAGCAGTGTGGACACCAACACTGAAGCTTTCTTT.

The chain recombines TRBV20-1 with TRBJ2-7, with D perhaps matching TRBD1 (7 bases). V lost 4 bases, J lost 6 bases, and 13 bases lay in between. The germline gives CDR1 DFQATT, CDR2 SNEGSKA (reference sequence). This CDR3 is built from 12 residues. The CDR3 region has the DNA TGCAGTGCTAACCGGGGGACAGTCGAGCAGTACTTC. This sequence encodes CSANRGTVEQYF.